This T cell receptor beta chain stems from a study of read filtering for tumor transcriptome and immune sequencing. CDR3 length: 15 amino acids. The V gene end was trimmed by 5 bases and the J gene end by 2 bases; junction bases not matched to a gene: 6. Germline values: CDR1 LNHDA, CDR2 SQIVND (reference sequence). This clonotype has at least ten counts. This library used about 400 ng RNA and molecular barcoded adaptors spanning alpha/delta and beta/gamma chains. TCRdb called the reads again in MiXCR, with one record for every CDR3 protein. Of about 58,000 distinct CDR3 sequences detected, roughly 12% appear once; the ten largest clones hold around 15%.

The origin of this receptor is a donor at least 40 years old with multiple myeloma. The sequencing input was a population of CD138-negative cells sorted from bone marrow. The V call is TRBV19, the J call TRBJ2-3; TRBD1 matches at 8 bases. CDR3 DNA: TGTGCCAGTAGTCCGGAGGACAGGGCCACAGATACGCAGTATTTT. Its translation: CASSPEDRATDTQYF.